This T cell receptor beta chain was recovered during a study of T cell responses to AZD1222 COVID-19 vaccine (dated by TCRdb to about 2021). For context, the study as a whole: A total of around 240 trial participants underwent TCR sequencing, of whom about 210 had received two doses of AZD1222 and approximately 25 had received two doses of the MenACWY control vaccine. Trial participants were enrolled by age into subgroups of 18-55, 56-69 and 70-plus years, and roughly 160, 29 and 62 TCR-sequenced participants, respectively, were included in these subgroups. Overall study results and their limits: In the small 56-69-year group, the increase in depth fell short of significance, most likely because of low power. Nearly half of unique spike-specific TCRs reportedly recognized epitopes outside regions mutated in the B.1.351 and B.1.1.7 variants. A significant rise in spike-specific TCR breadth and depth was observed after two AZD1222 doses relative to day 0 and relative to MenACWY recipients. Because no day 14 peak-response samples were available, the repertoires could be characterized only after the peak T cell response. Conclusions about previously exposed vaccinees are limited, since just 6 or 7 AZD1222 recipients were seropositive for SARS-CoV-2 at baseline. The whole spike protein was spanned by vaccine-associated CD4 TCRs, and dominant responses were seen in regions 160-218 and 743-854. Participants were mostly white British and included more females than males, and it was suggested by the authors that clonal diversity may have been underestimated.

The CDR3 regions of human TCRbeta chains were analyzed by immunosequencing. As for the authors' bioinformatics: TCRs in the repertoires were matched against a reference library of SARS-CoV-2-specific TCRs that had been generated with the MIRA antigen-specificity platform. Breadth meant the fraction of unique TCRs that were SARS-CoV-2-associated, whereas depth meant the fraction of total T cells that were SARS-CoV-2-associated. Using the MIRA data, each spike-specific TCR was assigned both to the spike region to which the TCR was reactive and to a CD4 or CD8 class. Log10-transformed breadth and depth values were compared by one-way ANOVA with Sidak's multiple comparisons tests. In its TCRdb copy, this immuneACCESS table keeps in-frame sequences only and misses some clones. Where compared with another copy, unresolved V genes explain less than half of these, and the others have no known cause. The V and J calls and the clone size are those of that table, but D and trimming were determined from the DNA. This sample holds 100,000 to 150,000 clones; approximately 90% were observed only once. Around 8% of the sample is taken by the ten largest.

The germline V gene specifies SGHRS as CDR1 and YFSETQ as CDR2. V is clipped by 0 bases and J by 4 bases, and the sequence between their germline boundaries is 14 bases long. The CDR3 contains 17 residues, cysteine and phenylalanine counted. Only the CDR3 DNA stays, 51 bases, in frame from base 1. According to the study, the label for this sample's time point signals: about 28 days (+/-7) after the second vaccine dose. AZD1222 recipients whose second dose came at about 4 weeks and those whose second dose came at about 12 weeks were combined into one group, since spike-specific TCR depth and breadth did not differ between the two schedules. Samples from vaccinated people were obtained from the UK trials COV001 and COV002, which included a single-blind randomized controlled phase 2/3 trial of AZD1222 (ChAdOx1 nCoV-19) in healthy adults. For TCRbeta chain sequencing, PBMC samples from trial participants were taken at day 0 and at day 28 after the second dose.

On this clone itself: It has no known antigen specificity. Qualities for individual bases were not recorded, and no much larger clone is one base off.

The V and J genes are TRBV5-1 and TRBJ1-6; a tentative D match to TRBD1 spans 5 bases. The starting material was peripheral blood, obtained 28 days after the second AZD1222 dose. The TCR sequence derives from an adult who received the AZD1222 COVID-19 vaccine. In nucleotide form, the sequence is TGCGCCAGCAGCTTGGAGGGGTCGGGACCGTATAATTCACCCCTCCACTTT. This translates into CASSLEGSGPYNSPLHF.